The present TCR beta chain was sequenced within a study of cytomegalovirus exposure and HLA in healthy donors. Clones were sequenced by immunoSEQ multiplex PCR, and TCRdb holds only the in-frame ones, with some missing. In the table there are 150,000 to 200,000 clones, around 84% of which are singletons. The sequenced sample was PBMCs. The sequence was obtained from a man aged 18 to 29 in good health and CMV-seropositive.

The CDR3 nucleotides read TGTGCCAGCAGCTCCCAGGGGACTAGCGGTTCCGAGCAGTTCTTC. Encoded protein: CASSSQGTSGSEQFF. The J gene is TRBJ2-1, the V gene TRBV5-4, with 11 bases that match TRBD2. The CDR3 runs to 15 residues. Germline V gene sequence: CDR1 SGHNT, CDR2 YYREEE (reference sequence). V shed 3 bases, J shed 10 bases, and the junction held 9 bases outside the gene matches.